The present entry profiles one T cell receptor beta chain with its context. The antigen remains unidentified. Stem cell-like memory, regulatory, central memory and naive CD4+ cells were sorted via CD45RO/CCR7/CD25/CD127/CD95/CD27. The germline V gene encodes CDR1 GTSNPN and CDR2 SVGIG (reference sequence). CDR3 size: 15 residues. After removal of 4 bases from V and 1 base from J, the junction contained 9 bases not matched to a gene. The data stem from a study of beta chain features in type 1 diabetes. Study findings and constraints: Significant though moderate, a shortening of TCRB CDR3s appeared in all four CD4+ subsets of Type 1 diabetes patients. VDJ junctions from patients with type 1 diabetes contained fewer insertions and more deletions.

The study reverse transcribed the entire isolated RNA, so it sequenced expressed TCRB transcripts. Data came from immunoSEQ multiplex PCR; TCRdb stores just in-frame clones and leaves some out. The sample lists 200,000 to 250,000 clones; roughly 14% were seen once. This receptor was taken from a man aged 25-45 years with type 1 diabetes. The specimen sequenced was naive CD4+ T cells from blood. The chain couples TRBV30 to TRBJ2-5; 7 nucleotides agree with TRBD2. DNA for the CDR3: TGTGCCTGGAATTCGGGTGGGGGGGTCCAAGAGACCCAGTACTTC. Its protein product is CAWNSGGGVQETQYF. Drawing the rest from reference TRBV30 and TRBJ2-5, the complete variable domain is SQTIHQWPATLVQPVGSPLSLECTVEGTSNPNLYWYRQAAGRGLQLLFYSVGIGQISSEVPQNLSASRPQDRQFILSSKKLLLSDSGFYLCAWNSGGGVQETQYFGPGTRLLVL.